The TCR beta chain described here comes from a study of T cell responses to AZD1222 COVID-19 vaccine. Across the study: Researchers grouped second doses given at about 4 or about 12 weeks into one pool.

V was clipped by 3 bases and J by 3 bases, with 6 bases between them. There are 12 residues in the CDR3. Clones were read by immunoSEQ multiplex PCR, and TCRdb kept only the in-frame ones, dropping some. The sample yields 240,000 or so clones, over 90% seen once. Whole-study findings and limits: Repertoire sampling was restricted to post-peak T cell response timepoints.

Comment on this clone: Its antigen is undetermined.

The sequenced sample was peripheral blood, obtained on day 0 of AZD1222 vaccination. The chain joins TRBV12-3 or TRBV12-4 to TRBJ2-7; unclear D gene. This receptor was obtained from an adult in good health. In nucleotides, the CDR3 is TGTGCCAGCAGTTTCCCTTACTACGAGCAGTACTTC. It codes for CASSFPYYEQYF.